This is a list of T cell receptor beta chains from one sample in a study of T cell responses to AZD1222 COVID-19 vaccine. Sequenced by immunoSEQ multiplex PCR; TCRdb stores in-frame clones only, minus some. The sample holds around 110,000 clones, approximately 90% seen once. The sample here was peripheral blood, taken 28 days after the second AZD1222 dose. These receptors were collected from an adult who received the AZD1222 COVID-19 vaccine. The CDR3 runs from the conserved cysteine through the conserved F or W. Fields, in order: clone size, V gene, D gene, J gene, CDR3 DNA, CDR3 protein. D genes are given only for firm matches. A row's size may be missing; if present it is once, few, many or a size class.

.	TRBV7-8	TRBD1	TRBJ2-3	TGTGCCAGCAGCCCCCGACAGGGGGGTACAGATACGCAGTATTTT	CASSPRQGGTDTQYF
.	TRBV19	TRBD2	TRBJ2-5	TGTGCCAGTAGTATCGGACTAGAAGAGACCCAGTACTTC	CASSIGLEETQYF
.	TRBV19	TRBD1	TRBJ2-3	TGTGCCAGTAGTGATCAGGGACAGGCGAACACAGATACGCAGTATTTT	CASSDQGQANTDTQYF
.	TRBV5-1	TRBD1	TRBJ1-6	TGCGCCAGCAGCTTGGCCGAGGCCCAGGGGGCTTCACCCCTCCACTTT	CASSLAEAQGASPLHF
.	TRBV13	.	TRBJ1-3	TGTGCCAGCAGCTCCAGGGTTTTTGCGGACACCATATATTTT	CASSSRVFADTIYF
once	TRBV5-1	.	TRBJ2-5	TGCGCCAGCAGTGGGGGGCTATCGGGAGAGGTACAAGAGACCCAGTACTTC	CASSGGLSGEVQETQYF
.	TRBV11-2	.	TRBJ2-1	TGTGCCAGCAGCTTAGGGGGTTTAGGGCGGGCTTACAATGAGCAGTTCTTC	CASSLGGLGRAYNEQFF
.	TRBV10-1	.	TRBJ1-4	TGCGCCAGCCCTAGGTCCGCAACTAATGAAAAACTGTTTTTT	CASPRSATNEKLFF
.	TRBV7-6	TRBD1	TRBJ2-5	TGTGCCAGCAGCTTAAACCCGGACAGGGGGTACCAAGAGACCCAGTACTTC	CASSLNPDRGYQETQYF
.	TRBV4-3	.	TRBJ2-2	TGCGCCAGCAGCCAAGAATTCGGGGGCGCGAACACCGGGGAGCTGTTTTTT	CASSQEFGGANTGELFF
.	TRBV4-1	TRBD2	TRBJ2-5	TGCGCCAGCAGCCAAGATGACGAACTAGCGGGAGAGACCCAGTACTTC	CASSQDDELAGETQYF
.	TRBV6-5	TRBD1	TRBJ1-1	TGTGCCAGTCGCAGGGGGGGCACTGAAGCTTTCTTT	CASRRGGTEAFF
.	TRBV4-1	.	TRBJ1-1	TGCGCCAGCAGCCCGAAACAGGCTCTGAACACTGAAGCTTTCTTT	CASSPKQALNTEAFF
.	TRBV11-3	.	TRBJ1-1	TGTGCCTCCAGCGTCGACGGCACTGAAGCTTTCTTT	CASSVDGTEAFF
.	TRBV15	.	TRBJ1-2	TGTGCCACCAGCAGAGATGGCGCAGGAAACTATGGCTACACCTTC	CATSRDGAGNYGYTF
.	TRBV6-1	.	TRBJ1-1	TGTGCCAGCAGTGAAGGGAGAAGATTTTACGCTTTCTTT	CASSEGRRFYAFF
.	TRBV6-1	TRBD2	TRBJ2-1	TGTGCCAGCAGTGAAATCTTAGCGGGAGAGCAGTTCTTC	CASSEILAGEQFF
.	TRBV28	TRBD1	TRBJ1-5	TGTGCCAGCATCAAAGAGGGGGCGCGGAGTAATCAGCCCCAGCATTTT	CASIKEGARSNQPQHF
few	TRBV6-2/TRBV6-3	.	TRBJ1-2	TGTGCCAGCAGTTATCCAGATGGCTACACCTTC	CASSYPDGYTF
.	TRBV27	.	TRBJ1-2	TGTGCCAGCAGTTTAGGTCTTCGGGACTATGGCTACACCTTC	CASSLGLRDYGYTF
.	TRBV18	.	TRBJ1-1	TGTGCCAGCTCACCACGTACTTCTATGAACACTGAAGCTTTCTTT	CASSPRTSMNTEAFF
.	TRBV7-2	.	TRBJ1-6	TGTGCCAGCAGCTTAAAGCCGATTCCCCTCCACTTT	CASSLKPIPLHF
.	TRBV6-5	TRBD1	TRBJ1-4	TGTGCCAGCAGTTACTCGGGGGACAGGGTCGAAAAACTGTTTTTT	CASSYSGDRVEKLFF
.	TRBV6-9	.	TRBJ1-5	TGTGCCAGCAGTCACCATCGTCAGCCCCAGCATTTT	CASSHHRQPQHF
.	TRBV5-4	TRBD1	TRBJ1-1	TGTGCCAGCAGCGCCCAAGGGACAGGGACTGAAGCTTTCTTT	CASSAQGTGTEAFF
.	TRBV6-6	.	TRBJ1-1	TGTGCCAGCAGCCGCTTGGGGGGCGCGAACACTGAAGCTTTCTTT	CASSRLGGANTEAFF
.	TRBV4-1	.	TRBJ2-7	TGCGCCAGCAGCCAAACCCCGGGACTTGAGCCCTACGAGCAGTACTTC	CASSQTPGLEPYEQYF
.	TRBV6-5	.	TRBJ1-5	TGTGCCAGCATGCCCAGGGTCGGGAGGCAGCCCCAGCATTTT	CASMPRVGRQPQHF
.	TRBV10-2	.	TRBJ2-1	TGCGCCAGCACCCTAAGACCCGCGAAAAATGAGCAGTTCTTC	CASTLRPAKNEQFF
.	TRBV30	.	TRBJ1-2	TGTGCCTGGAGCGGGCGGTGGGCCGGGAACTATGGCTACACCTTC	CAWSGRWAGNYGYTF
.	TRBV5-1	.	TRBJ1-5	TGCGCCAGCAGCACCGGGACTCAGAGCAATCAGCCCCAGCATTTT	CASSTGTQSNQPQHF
.	TRBV7-3	TRBD2	TRBJ2-1	TGTGCCAGCAGCCTATCATTGACTAGCGCTGCTACGGGAGAGCAGTTCTTC	CASSLSLTSAATGEQFF
.	TRBV6-1	.	TRBJ1-6	TGTGCCAGCAGTGAAGCTGTTAATTCACCCCTCCACTTT	CASSEAVNSPLHF
once	TRBV3-1/TRBV3-2	.	TRBJ1-4	TGTGCCAGCAGCCAAGCAGGGGTGAATGAAAAACTGTTTTTT	CASSQAGVNEKLFF
.	TRBV3-1/TRBV3-2	.	TRBJ1-2	TGTGCCAGCAGCCAAGGGGGAGGATCGCATGGCTACACCTTC	CASSQGGGSHGYTF
.	TRBV27	.	TRBJ2-3	TGTGCCAGCAGTTGGAGAAGGAGGGGCACAGATACGCAGTATTTT	CASSWRRRGTDTQYF
.	TRBV21-1	.	TRBJ2-5	TGTGCCAGCAGCAAAGCGCTTTCCCTAGCGGGGAACCAAGAGACCCAGTACTTC	CASSKALSLAGNQETQYF
.	TRBV4-2	TRBD1	TRBJ1-1	TGTGCCAGCAGCCAAGTTCGGGACAGCGTGATAGCTTTCTTT	CASSQVRDSVIAFF
.	TRBV3-1/TRBV3-2	.	TRBJ2-3	TGTGCCAGCAGCCAAGTAGTTGGTGCAGATACGCAGTATTTT	CASSQVVGADTQYF
.	TRBV6-2/TRBV6-3	.	TRBJ2-7	TGTGCCAGCAGTTACCCCAACGAGCAGTACTTC	CASSYPNEQYF
.	TRBV14	TRBD2	TRBJ2-2	TGTGCCAGCAGCAAGAATAGCGGGACTTTGAACACCGGGGAGCTGTTTTTT	CASSKNSGTLNTGELFF
.	TRBV7-8	.	TRBJ2-1	TGTGCCAGCAGCCGGGACCTCTACAATGAGCAGTTCTTC	CASSRDLYNEQFF
.	TRBV7-9	.	TRBJ1-2	TGTGCCAGCAGTATAAGTGGGGGCGCGGACTATGGCTACACCTTC	CASSISGGADYGYTF
.	TRBV14	.	TRBJ1-1	TGTGCCAGCAGCCCATGGGGTCGGGGTCGGAGCACTGAAGCTTTCTTT	CASSPWGRGRSTEAFF
.	TRBV27	.	TRBJ2-1	TGTGCCAGCGCTGGAAGAATAGAGTCCTACAATGAGCAGTTCTTC	CASAGRIESYNEQFF
.	TRBV5-4	TRBD1	TRBJ1-2	TGTGCCAGCAGCTCCACAGGGGACTCCTATGGCTACACCTTC	CASSSTGDSYGYTF
.	TRBV18	.	TRBJ1-2	TGTGCCAGCTCACCACGGGGGGACTATGGCTACACCTTC	CASSPRGDYGYTF
.	TRBV11-3	.	TRBJ1-5	TGTGCCAGCAGCTTAGACTCCAGTGGCAATCAGCCCCAGCATTTT	CASSLDSSGNQPQHF
.	TRBV9	.	TRBJ2-1	TGTGCCAGCAGCGTAGAGGCAGGGCTCGGCAATGAGCAGTTCTTC	CASSVEAGLGNEQFF
.	TRBV28	.	TRBJ1-6	TGTGCCAGCAACGCTATCCGACAGTTCTACAATTCACCCCTCCACTTT	CASNAIRQFYNSPLHF
few	TRBV7-2	.	TRBJ2-7	TGTGCCAGCAGCTTAGATGCAGGATTCTCCTACGAGCAGTACTTC	CASSLDAGFSYEQYF
few	TRBV12-3/TRBV12-4	.	TRBJ1-5	TGTGCCAGCAGTTTATCGGAGAATCAGCCCCAGCATTTT	CASSLSENQPQHF
.	TRBV6-2/TRBV6-3	TRBD2	TRBJ2-1	TGTGCCAGCAGTCCCCTCGGTGGCGGGAGTATCTACAATGAGCAGTTCTTC	CASSPLGGGSIYNEQFF
.	TRBV6-1	TRBD2	TRBJ2-3	TGTGCCAGCAGTGAGACTAGCGGGGGGGCGGATACGCAGTATTTT	CASSETSGGADTQYF
.	TRBV5-4	.	TRBJ1-2	TGTGCCAGCAGCTTTTGGACAGCTAACTATGGCTACACCTTC	CASSFWTANYGYTF
.	TRBV9	TRBD2	TRBJ2-2	TGTGCCAGCAGCGCCCGGGGACTAGATAGTCTCGGGGAGCTGTTTTTT	CASSARGLDSLGELFF
.	TRBV28	TRBD1	TRBJ1-1	TGTGCCAGCAGTCGACAGGGGGCAAACACTGAAGCTTTCTTT	CASSRQGANTEAFF